The 26 T cell receptor beta chains below were found in one sample sequenced in a study of cytomegalovirus exposure and HLA in healthy donors. Primers: 60 Vbeta forward and 13 Jbeta reverse. Sequencing used immunoSEQ multiplex PCR; TCRdb keeps in-frame clones, though not all of them. The sample holds roughly 120,000 clones; approximately 80% are singletons and the top ten take 10% to 12%. Material for sequencing was PBMCs. The receptors derive from a male donor in good health and CMV-seropositive.

The rearrangement joins TRBV28 to TRBJ2-3, with 8 bases fitting TRBD2. In germline, CDR1 is MDHEN, CDR2 SYDVKM. CDR3 length: 13 residues. Trimming removed 6 bases from V and 4 bases from J; junction bases left unmatched: 3. The CDR3 coding sequence is TGTGCCAGCAGGGGACTAGGCCCAGATACGCAGTATTTT. The encoded protein is CASRGLGPDTQYF.

This chain uses TRBV19 with TRBJ2-1; 11 bases align to TRBD2. Unmatched junction bases numbered 11, after V lost 5 bases and J lost 8 bases. This CDR3 is 16 amino acids long. Germline V gene lookup returns CDR1 LNHDA and CDR2 SQIVND (reference sequence). CDR3 sequence (DNA): TGTGCCAGTAGTCGGGGTAGCGGGAGGGCAGGGTATGAGCAGTTCTTC. Its translation is CASSRGSGRAGYEQFF.

The chain couples TRBV5-1 to TRBJ2-4; a possible D gene is TRBD1 (5 bases). The CDR3 contains 14 residues. Trimming removed 0 bases at V and 5 bases at J, with 9 bases between. Germline V gene data show CDR1 as SGHRS and CDR2 as YFSETQ. The CDR3 loop reads CASSLVWGENIQYF. In DNA form, the CDR3 reads TGCGCCAGCAGCTTGGTTTGGGGCGAAAACATTCAGTACTTC.

This rearrangement joins TRBV7-8 to TRBJ2-3; 12 bases line up with TRBD2. Germline loops: CDR1 SGHVS, CDR2 FQNEAQ. The CDR3 loop spans 16 amino acids. Unmatched junction bases numbered 5, after V lost 5 bases and J lost 2 bases. The CDR3 protein is CASSTTSGSYTDTQYF. In DNA, the CDR3 is TGTGCCAGCAGCACGACTAGCGGGAGCTACACAGATACGCAGTATTTT.

V gene TRBV30 combines with J gene TRBJ1-5; 8 bases map to TRBD1. This CDR3 has 14 residues. The ends lost 0 bases at V and 7 bases at J; junction bases unmatched: 5. CDR1 and CDR2 from the germline V gene are GTSNPN and SVGIG (reference sequence). The CDR3 reads CAWSVLTGDQPQHF. The CDR3 DNA reads as TGTGCCTGGAGTGTACTGACAGGGGACCAGCCCCAGCATTTT.

The chain is built from TRBV28 and TRBJ1-2; perhaps TRBD1 as D (5 bases). V was clipped by 5 bases and J by 8 bases, with 21 bases between them. The CDR3 has 15 residues. Germline values: CDR1 MDHEN, CDR2 SYDVKM. DNA of the CDR3: TGTGCCAGCAGTACAACGGCCGTAGGGACTCGAGGCTACACCTTC. It codes for CASSTTAVGTRGYTF.

The genes are TRBV6-5 and TRBJ2-1; D is possibly TRBD2 (5 bases). The V end lost 3 bases, the J end lost 12 bases, and 15 bases lay between the germline ends. This CDR3 is 13 amino acids long. Germline V lookup: CDR1 MNHEY, CDR2 SVGAGI. This chain's CDR3 is CASSYLGAAAQFF. CDR3 DNA sequence: TGTGCCAGCAGTTATTTAGGAGCAGCGGCGCAGTTCTTC.

The V call is TRBV15, the J call TRBJ1-3, with a possible D match to TRBD1 (6 bases). Germline V gene sequence: CDR1 LNHNV, CDR2 YYDKDF (reference sequence). Trimming took off 7 bases at V and 1 base at J, with 8 bases between the two ends. The CDR3 is made up of 13 amino acids. The CDR3, as DNA: TGTGCCACCAAAAGGGGGTCTGGAAACACCATATATTTT. This encodes CATKRGSGNTIYF.

This sequence joins TRBV25-1 and TRBJ2-7, with 10 bases matching TRBD2. The V segment lost 1 base and the J segment 2 bases; nucleotides outside the gene matches: 2. The CDR3 has 15 amino acids. Germline V gene sequence: CDR1 MGHDK, CDR2 SYGVNS. CDR3 residues: CASSEFLAGAYEQYF. Written as DNA, the CDR3 is TGTGCCAGCAGTGAATTTCTAGCGGGAGCCTACGAGCAGTACTTC.

V and J are TRBV4-2 and TRBJ2-1, with 11 bases matching TRBD2. CDR3 length: 18 amino acids. The germline CDR1 and CDR2 sequences are LGHNA and YNFKEQ. V dropped 1 base and J dropped 6; count of bases not matched to a gene: 11. The CDR3 bases are TGTGCCAGCAGCCAAGTAGGGATAGCGGGAGGGCCGGGCAATGAGCAGTTCTTC. Translating it yields CASSQVGIAGGPGNEQFF.

The J gene is TRBJ2-3, the V gene TRBV4-3, with D maybe TRBD2 (7 bases). Trimming removed 5 bases from V and 9 bases from J, with 12 bases in between. The CDR3 runs 12 residues. From germline, CDR1 is LGHNA and CDR2 YSLEER. The CDR3 here is CASSKGGRTQYF. The CDR3 DNA is TGCGCCAGCAGCAAGGGGGGGCGCACGCAGTATTTT.

The chain carries TRBV7-2 and TRBJ2-2; D ambiguous. Germline V lookup: CDR1 SGHTA, CDR2 FQGNSA. CDR3 length: 11 residues. V shed 2 bases and J shed 7 bases, with 2 bases lying between them. DNA of the CDR3: TGTGCCAGCAGCTTACGCGGGGAGCTGTTTTTT. It encodes CASSLRGELFF. Complete variable domain (other parts from reference TRBV7-2 and TRBJ2-2): GAGVSQSPSNKVTEKGKDVELRCDPISGHTALYWYRQSLGQGLEFLIYFQGNSAPDKSGLPSDRFSAERTGGSVSTLTIQRTQQEDSAVYLCASSLRGELFFGEGSRLTVL.

The genes are TRBV5-6 and TRBJ2-2; tentatively, D is TRBD2 (6 bases). CDR1 SGHDT and CDR2 YYEEEE come from the germline V gene. This CDR3 contains 18 residues. Trimming left V 3 bases short and J 4 bases short, with 22 bases between. Here the CDR3 DNA reads TGTGCCAGCAGCTCCGGTTGGGGGGAGCGACACTTCACCGGGGAGCTGTTTTTT. Its translation: CASSSGWGERHFTGELFF.

Only a few counts were recorded for this clone. This chain joins TRBV4-3 and TRBJ2-4; 8 nucleotides agree with TRBD2. This CDR3 is built from 15 residues. The J segment lost 3 bases and the V segment lost 3 bases, leaving 4 bases of the junction unmatched. Germline V gene lookup returns CDR1 LGHNA and CDR2 YSLEER. The DNA for the CDR3 is TGCGCCAGCAGCCAGTCGAGCGGGGGCAAAAACATTCAGTACTTC. The encoded protein is CASSQSSGGKNIQYF.

The chain joins TRBV6-6 to TRBJ2-7; D call uncertain. This CDR3 is 15 amino acids long. Germline CDR1 reads MNHNY; CDR2 reads SVGAGI (reference sequence). V lost 2 bases, J lost 2 bases, and 13 bases lay in between. CDR3 residues: CASSYGFEVTYEQYF. The CDR3 DNA follows: TGTGCCAGCAGTTACGGTTTTGAGGTCACCTACGAGCAGTACTTC.

J is TRBJ1-4 and V is TRBV9, with no clear D. V lost 0 bases and J 8 bases, leaving 11 bases between the germline ends. The CDR3 is made up of 14 amino acids. Germline V gene sequence: CDR1 SGDLS, CDR2 YYNGEE. The CDR3 DNA reads as TGTGCCAGCAGCGTAGGTGGTACAGAGGAAAAACTGTTTTTT. As protein: CASSVGGTEEKLFF.

The sample holds a few counts of this clone. V gene TRBV4-2 combines with J gene TRBJ2-3; 10 bases are shared with TRBD2. CDR1 is LGHNA, CDR2 YNFKEQ, per germline. The CDR3 has 19 residues. The V segment lost 4 bases and the J segment 0 bases; nucleotides outside the gene matches: 13. The CDR3 sequence: CASSPGRASGSLSTDTQYF. CDR3 DNA sequence: TGTGCCAGCAGCCCCGGCCGAGCTAGCGGGAGCCTTAGCACAGATACGCAGTATTTT.

The chain recombines TRBV15 with TRBJ2-6; D ambiguous. Germline CDR1 is LNHNV and CDR2 is YYDKDF (reference sequence). The CDR3 runs to 18 residues. Trimming shortened V by 0 bases and J by 1 base, and 13 bases separated the two germline ends. CDR3 residues: CATSRDMVSGSGANVLTF. CDR3 coding DNA: TGTGCCACCAGCAGAGATATGGTGTCAGGTTCTGGGGCCAACGTCCTGACTTTC. Variable domain in full (rest from reference TRBV15 and TRBJ2-6): DAMVIQNPRYQVTQFGKPVTLSCSQTLNHNVMYWYQQKSSQAPKLLFHYYDKDFNNEADTPDNFQSRRPNTSFCFLDIRSPGLGDTAMYLCATSRDMVSGSGANVLTFGAGSRLTVL.

The V call is TRBV13, the J call TRBJ2-7, with TRBD2 matching over 7 bases. With 6 bases clipped from V and 0 bases from J, the junction kept 8 bases outside the gene matches. This CDR3 has 15 amino acids. Germline-derived CDR1 and CDR2 are PRHDT and FYEKMQ (reference sequence). CDR3 amino acids: CASSLGRTSSYEQYF. CDR3 coding DNA: TGTGCCAGCAGTCTTGGTAGGACTAGCTCCTACGAGCAGTACTTC.

V is TRBV27 and J is TRBJ2-3; 7 bases fit TRBD1. Germline V gene lookup returns CDR1 MNHEY and CDR2 SMNVEV (reference sequence). There are 14 residues in the CDR3. The V and J ends lost 6 bases and 0 bases, in that order; junction bases with no gene match: 3. The CDR3 DNA sequence: TGTGCCAGCAGAAACAGGGGTAGCACAGATACGCAGTATTTT. It codes for CASRNRGSTDTQYF.

In this sample, this clone turned up once. The J gene is TRBJ1-4, the V gene TRBV9; TRBD1 aligns across 8 bases. J was trimmed by 4 bases and V by 0 bases; bases with no gene match: 2. The CDR3 sequence is 15 residues long. The germline V gene encodes CDR1 SGDLS and CDR2 YYNGEE. The CDR3 DNA follows: TGTGCCAGCAGCGTAGAGGGACAGGTTAATGAAAAACTGTTTTTT. Its protein is CASSVEGQVNEKLFF.

The chain carries TRBV13 and TRBJ2-1, with TRBD2 matching over 7 bases. Germline values: CDR1 PRHDT, CDR2 FYEKMQ (reference sequence). V shed 4 bases and J 8 bases; nucleotides not matched to a gene: 11. The CDR3 is 15 residues long. The CDR3: CASSSLPGLVDEQFF. In DNA, the CDR3 is TGTGCCAGCAGCTCGTTACCAGGACTAGTCGATGAGCAGTTCTTC.

The rearrangement joins TRBV7-9 to TRBJ1-1; the D gene is possibly TRBD1 (6 bases). The V end was cut by 4 bases, the J end by 3 bases, with 9 bases between. Germline V gives CDR1 SEHNR, CDR2 FQNEAQ (reference sequence). The length of the CDR3 is 13 residues. The CDR3 reads CASSYAGDTEAFF. DNA of the CDR3: TGTGCCAGCAGCTATGCAGGGGACACTGAAGCTTTCTTT.

This clone was observed a few times. This chain connects TRBV4-2 to TRBJ2-5; D possibly corresponds to TRBD1 (6 bases). Germline CDR1 reads LGHNA; CDR2 reads YNFKEQ. The CDR3 extends over 16 amino acids. V lost 4 bases to trimming and J lost 2 bases, with 17 bases between them. The CDR3 nucleotides are TGTGCCAGCAGCCCACCAGGGGCCTATACTCAAGAGACCCAGTACTTC. This sequence encodes CASSPPGAYTQETQYF.

The chain links TRBV28 to TRBJ2-7, with a tentative D call TRBD1 (5 bases). Trimming cost V 4 bases and J 0 bases, with 10 bases left between them. From germline, CDR1 is MDHEN and CDR2 SYDVKM. CDR3 length: 14 residues. The DNA for the CDR3 is TGTGCCAGCAGTTCTACAGGTGACTCCTACGAGCAGTACTTC. It codes for CASSSTGDSYEQYF.

The chain couples TRBV5-6 to TRBJ2-3; D is possibly TRBD2 (5 bases). Deletions cut 1 base from V and 8 bases from J, with 14 bases between. Per the germline V gene, CDR1 is SGHDT and CDR2 is YYEEEE. This CDR3 is built from 14 residues. The CDR3 DNA is TGTGCCAGCAGCTTGCCAGGATCCCGGGGTACGCAGTATTTT. Residues: CASSLPGSRGTQYF.